One and the same sample provided the 32 T cell receptor beta chains below, sequenced in a study of T cell clones after liver transplantation. Data came from immunoSEQ multiplex PCR; TCRdb stores just in-frame clones and leaves some out. Of around 78,000 clones listed, roughly 83% are singletons. The starting material was CD4+ T cells from blood, obtained at the 22-month timepoint. The receptors originated from a human patient who received a liver transplant. Part of the T cell pool may stem from the graft donor.

This chain links TRBV7-2 with TRBJ1-1, with D hard to call. V shed 5 bases and J shed 0 bases, with 13 bases lying between them. CDR3 length: 15 residues. Germline CDR1 and CDR2: SGHTA and FQGNSA. The CDR3 protein is CASSPSQNMNTEAFF. The DNA for the CDR3 is TGTGCCAGCAGCCCGTCACAGAACATGAACACTGAAGCTTTCTTT.

The table lists this clone with a few counts. The chain combines TRBV19 with TRBJ1-2, with D unclear. The CDR3 contains 14 residues. Deletions cut 6 bases from V and 0 bases from J, with 11 bases between. CDR1 is LNHDA and CDR2 is SQIVND in the germline V gene (reference sequence). Here the CDR3 DNA reads TGTGCCAGTAGGTTAGGAGAATCTAACTATGGCTACACCTTC. Protein sequence: CASRLGESNYGYTF. The full variable domain, rest sourced from reference TRBV19 and TRBJ1-2, is DGGITQSPKYLFRKEGQNVTLSCEQNLNHDAMYWYRQDPGQGLRLIYYSQIVNDFQKGDIAEGYSVSREKKESFPLTVTSAQKNPTAFYLCASRLGESNYGYTFGSGTRLTVV.

The genes are TRBV7-2 and TRBJ2-2; TRBD2 matches at 11 bases. Trimming removed 5 bases from V and 7 bases from J; junction bases left unmatched: 9. This CDR3 is built from 16 residues. CDR1 is SGHTA, CDR2 FQGNSA, per germline. CDR3 in amino acids: CASSTNSGRAVGELFF. The CDR3 DNA is TGTGCCAGCAGCACAAATAGCGGGAGGGCGGTCGGGGAGCTGTTTTTT.

On this clone: This sample also contains other DNA sequences that code for the same CDR3. The chain joins TRBV7-2 to TRBJ2-3, with TRBD2 matching over 13 bases. Germline V gives CDR1 SGHTA, CDR2 FQGNSA. With V trimmed by 5 bases and J by 1 base, 3 bases remained unmatched. The CDR3 runs to 16 residues. The CDR3 coding sequence is TGTGCCAGCAGCCTAGGACTAGCGGGGGGCACAGATACGCAGTATTTT. It specifies CASSLGLAGGTDTQYF.

The chain links TRBV4-3 to TRBJ1-2, with 7 bases that match TRBD1. CDR1 is LGHNA and CDR2 is YSLEER in the germline V gene. Trimming at V came to 0 bases and at J to 5 bases, leaving 9 bases not matched to a gene. The CDR3 spans 16 residues. CDR3 in DNA: TGCGCCAGCAGCCAAGATCTAACGACAGGGCAATATGGCTACACCTTC. Its protein is CASSQDLTTGQYGYTF.

This clone was found once. The V and J genes are TRBV6-5 and TRBJ1-6, with D maybe TRBD1 (6 bases). Germline V gene lookup returns CDR1 MNHEY and CDR2 SVGAGI. CDR3 length: 15 residues. V was pared by 3 bases and J by 9 bases, with 15 bases between. CDR3 coding DNA: TGTGCCAGCAGTTATCTGGGGCAGGGGCTTTCACCCCTCCACTTT. It is translated as CASSYLGQGLSPLHF.

V and J are TRBV4-2 and TRBJ2-3; no definite D call. CDR3 length equals 16 residues. Deletions cut 0 bases from V and 5 bases from J, with 15 bases between. Germline lookup yields CDR1 LGHNA and CDR2 YNFKEQ. This CDR3 is CASSQDVQVGQDTQYF. CDR3 nucleotides: TGTGCCAGCAGCCAAGACGTGCAAGTCGGCCAAGATACGCAGTATTTT.

The chain combines TRBV5-1 with TRBJ1-3; maybe TRBD1 (5 bases). V gave up 1 base and J gave up 0 bases, with 11 bases separating them. CDR3 length: 16 residues. The germline V gene has CDR1 SGHRS and CDR2 YFSETQ. This CDR3 is CASSLLGESSGNTIYF. The DNA for the CDR3 is TGCGCCAGCAGCTTGTTAGGGGAGTCCTCTGGAAACACCATATATTTT.

CDR3 sequence reads: CATSTGGRGWVETQYF. The CDR3, as DNA: TGTGCCACCAGCACGGGGGGCCGAGGGTGGGTTGAGACCCAGTACTTC. The gene calls are TRBV15 and TRBJ2-5; maybe TRBD2 (7 bases). V dropped 4 bases and J dropped 5 bases, with 20 bases sitting between them. The CDR3 loop spans 16 amino acids. Germline assignment: CDR1 LNHNV and CDR2 YYDKDF (reference sequence).

This clone came up once. The chain carries TRBV6-5 and TRBJ2-2; D is unclear. The germline V gene encodes CDR1 MNHEY and CDR2 SVGAGI. The CDR3 covers 13 residues. V was shortened by 8 bases and J by 8 bases, with 15 bases between the two germline ends. CDR3 in DNA: TGTGCCAGCGCCCAGTCCCATATTGGGGAGCTGTTTTTT. Protein sequence: CASAQSHIGELFF.

This clone has just one count. The chain uses TRBV10-2 and TRBJ2-3, with D possibly being TRBD1 (6 bases). The CDR3 runs to 13 residues. V lost 5 bases and J lost 5, with 11 bases in between. The germline gives CDR1 WSHSY, CDR2 SAAADI. CDR3 nucleotides: TGCGCCAGCAGTTTGGGGGCAAGAGATACGCAGTATTTT. It translates to CASSLGARDTQYF.

V gene TRBV6-1 combines with J gene TRBJ2-1; weak D call: TRBD2 (5 bases). Germline V gene sequence: CDR1 MNHNS, CDR2 SASEGT. V lost 11 bases and J lost 8, with 19 bases in between. The CDR3 runs to 13 residues. CDR3 sequence reads: CASTVDILDEQFF. The CDR3 DNA follows: TGTGCCTCTACCGTGGATATACTAGATGAGCAGTTCTTC.

The chain is built from TRBV2 and TRBJ2-3; a possible D gene is TRBD1 (6 bases). Trimming shortened V by 6 bases and J by 2 bases, and 15 bases separated the two germline ends. This CDR3 region has 15 residues. CDR1 is SNHLY, CDR2 FYNNEI, per germline. In nucleotides, the CDR3 is TGTGCCAGCAGAGCAACAGGGCAAGACACAGATACGCAGTATTTT. Residues: CASRATGQDTDTQYF.

The chain links TRBV7-2 to TRBJ1-6; 7 nucleotides match TRBD1. Germline V lookup: CDR1 SGHTA, CDR2 FQGNSA. The CDR3 length is 15 residues. V lost 4 bases, J lost 16 bases, and 16 bases stayed unmatched. DNA for the CDR3: TGTGCCAGCAGCTCGAACCCGCTAGTCGGGACAGCTCTCCACTTT. It yields the protein CASSSNPLVGTALHF.

The chain combines TRBV28 with TRBJ1-5, with unresolved D. Germline assignment: CDR1 MDHEN and CDR2 SYDVKM. CDR3 length: 12 amino acids. The V end lost 0 bases, the J end lost 7 bases, and 4 bases lay between the germline ends. The CDR3 spells CASSLWGQPQHF. CDR3 in DNA: TGTGCCAGCAGTTTATGGGGGCAGCCCCAGCATTTT.

This rearrangement joins TRBV7-2 to TRBJ2-1; D is uncertain. The CDR3 has 15 amino acids. Germline assignment: CDR1 SGHTA and CDR2 FQGNSA. Trimming shortened V by 1 base and J by 0 bases, and 7 bases separated the two germline ends. The CDR3 loop reads CASSLVESSYNEQFF. The CDR3 coding sequence is TGTGCCAGCAGCTTAGTGGAGAGCTCCTACAATGAGCAGTTCTTC.

This clone has only one observation. The gene calls are TRBV4-1 and TRBJ2-1, with 8 bases identical to TRBD2. This CDR3 spans 17 amino acids. The germline CDR1 and CDR2 sequences are MGHRA and YSYEKL. J lost 6 bases, V lost 4 bases, and 14 bases had no gene match. This CDR3 is CASSRRGGREVSNEQFF. The CDR3 DNA follows: TGCGCCAGCAGCCGAAGAGGCGGGCGGGAGGTATCCAATGAGCAGTTCTTC.

The rearrangement uses TRBV4-1 and TRBJ1-2, with TRBD1 matching over 9 bases. The ends lost 5 bases at V and 5 bases at J; junction bases unmatched: 6. This CDR3 has 14 amino acids. Germline values: CDR1 MGHRA, CDR2 YSYEKL. This CDR3 reads CASSGQGRGYGYTF. The CDR3 coding sequence is TGCGCCAGCAGCGGACAGGGGAGAGGTTATGGCTACACCTTC.

The rearrangement joins TRBV28 to TRBJ2-1, with TRBD2 matching over 11 bases. The V segment lost 9 bases and the J segment 5 bases; nucleotides outside the gene matches: 9. This CDR3 has 15 residues. The germline CDR1 and CDR2 sequences are MDHEN and SYDVKM. CDR3 DNA sequence: TGTGCCAGTGTAAGAACTAGCGGGAGTCACAATGAGCAGTTCTTC. It codes for CASVRTSGSHNEQFF.

This chain links TRBV7-9 with TRBJ2-3; possibly TRBD2 for D (7 bases). Germline CDR1 reads SEHNR; CDR2 reads FQNEAQ (reference sequence). The CDR3 extends over 13 amino acids. V was trimmed by 5 bases and J by 7 bases, leaving 13 bases between them. The CDR3 bases are TGTGCCAGCAGCCCGGCGGGGGCTCATACGCAGTATTTT. This encodes CASSPAGAHTQYF.

This clone was found a few times. The chain has TRBV28 and TRBJ2-2; D is tentatively TRBD1 or TRBD2 (5 bases each). Trimming took off 7 bases at V and 3 bases at J, with 12 bases between the two ends. CDR1 and CDR2 from the germline V gene are MDHEN and SYDVKM. This CDR3 region has 14 residues. The CDR3, as DNA: TGTGCCAGCACGGGACCTGGGGACACCGGGGAGCTGTTTTTT. Translated, it gives CASTGPGDTGELFF.

This clone was found a few times. The chain joins TRBV18 to TRBJ2-3; 10 nucleotides align to TRBD2. V trimming: 4 bases; J trimming: 3 bases; junction bases outside the gene matches: 4. Germline V gene lookup returns CDR1 KGHSH and CDR2 LQKENI. The length of the CDR3 is 15 residues. In DNA, the CDR3 is TGTGCCAGCTCACTCCAAGCGGGAGGGACAGATACGCAGTATTTT. It is translated as CASSLQAGGTDTQYF. The whole variable domain, remainder taken from reference TRBV18 and TRBJ2-3, is NAGVMQNPRHLVRRRGQEARLRCSPMKGHSHVYWYRQLPEEGLKFMVYLQKENIIDESGMPKERFSAEFPKEGPSILRIQQVVRGDSAAYFCASSLQAGGTDTQYFGPGTRLTVL.

The chain uses TRBV11-2 and TRBJ1-2; 9 bases line up with TRBD1. The V segment lost 5 bases and the J segment 8 bases; nucleotides outside the gene matches: 6. CDR3 size: 13 residues. The germline CDR1 and CDR2 sequences are SGHAT and FQNNGV. The CDR3 region is CASSAGTGRGYTF. The CDR3 DNA follows: TGTGCCAGCAGCGCCGGGACAGGGAGGGGCTACACCTTC.

This clone showed up just once. This chain joins TRBV30 and TRBJ1-1, with D possibly TRBD1 on 5 matching bases. The CDR3 covers 13 residues. Germline values: CDR1 GTSNPN, CDR2 SVGIG (reference sequence). With 1 base removed from V and 5 bases from J, the gap between germline ends came to 11 bases. The CDR3 sequence is CAWSAGGNTEAFF. Here the CDR3 DNA reads TGTGCCTGGAGTGCCGGGGGAAATACTGAAGCTTTCTTT.

The J gene is TRBJ2-1, the V gene TRBV6-6; no definite D call. Trimming took off 6 bases at V and 0 bases at J, with 12 bases between the two ends. This CDR3 is 15 amino acids long. Germline values: CDR1 MNHNY, CDR2 SVGAGI (reference sequence). The CDR3 coding sequence is TGTGCCAGCAGCCTTGACATTCGCTCCTACAATGAGCAGTTCTTC. Encoded protein: CASSLDIRSYNEQFF.

Here the CDR3 DNA reads TGTGCCAGCACCTCGGGACAGGCTCCTTCCTACGAGCAGTACTTC. Translation: CASTSGQAPSYEQYF. The V gene is TRBV28, the J gene TRBJ2-7; 8 bases match TRBD1. This CDR3 has 15 residues. V lost 7 bases to trimming and J lost 1 base; unmatched junction nucleotides: 9. CDR1 MDHEN and CDR2 SYDVKM come from the germline V gene.

In DNA, the CDR3 is TGTGCCAGCAGGGACCCCGGGGATACGCAGTATTTT. It is translated as CASRDPGDTQYF. V is TRBV2 and J is TRBJ2-3, with D unclear. The CDR3 loop spans 12 amino acids. Between the trimmed V and J ends, which lost 6 bases and 6 bases, there was a span of 10 bases. Germline CDR1 reads SNHLY; CDR2 reads FYNNEI.

The V and J genes are TRBV30 and TRBJ2-2; D gene uncertain. Germline V gene lookup returns CDR1 GTSNPN and CDR2 SVGIG (reference sequence). The ends were cut back, 2 bases at V and 3 bases at J, with 4 bases in the middle. The CDR3 contains 12 residues. The CDR3 loop is CAWSPYTGELFF. The CDR3 nucleotides are TGTGCCTGGAGTCCGTACACCGGGGAGCTGTTTTTT.

The chain links TRBV19 to TRBJ2-2; 11 bases match TRBD1. With V trimmed by 4 bases and J by 2 bases, 12 bases remained unmatched. Germline CDR1 reads LNHDA; CDR2 reads SQIVND (reference sequence). The CDR3 spans 19 residues. CDR3 DNA sequence: TGTGCCAGTAGTAGCCGAACACGCGGACAGGGGGCAAACACCGGGGAGCTGTTTTTT. Translation: CASSSRTRGQGANTGELFF.

The genes are TRBV5-1 and TRBJ1-1, with TRBD1 as a possible D gene (6 bases). V was clipped by 4 bases and J by 2 bases, with 15 bases between them. In germline, CDR1 is SGHRS, CDR2 YFSETQ. The CDR3 is made up of 15 amino acids. The CDR3 spells CASSVGHGSNTEAFF. In DNA, the CDR3 is TGCGCCAGCAGCGTGGGACACGGCAGTAACACTGAAGCTTTCTTT.

The chain combines TRBV5-6 with TRBJ1-5, with D possibly TRBD1 on 6 matching bases. Germline values: CDR1 SGHDT, CDR2 YYEEEE. The V and J ends lost 3 bases and 4 bases respectively, with 17 bases between them. The CDR3 runs 16 residues. CDR3 in DNA: TGTGCCAGCAGCTCTTCCACAGGGTTGGGGAATCAGCCCCAGCATTTT. It codes for CASSSSTGLGNQPQHF. Filled out from reference TRBV5-6 and TRBJ1-5, the complete variable domain reads DAGVTQSPTHLIKTRGQQVTLRCSPKSGHDTVSWYQQALGQGPQFIFQYYEEEERQRGNFPDRFSGHQFPNYSSELNVNALLLGDSALYLCASSSSTGLGNQPQHFGDGTRLSIL.

This rearrangement joins TRBV4-1 to TRBJ1-1, with D perhaps TRBD1 (6 bases). CDR3 size: 15 residues. Germline V lookup: CDR1 MGHRA, CDR2 YSYEKL. The V and J ends lost 3 bases and 5 bases respectively, with 16 bases between them. The CDR3 region is CASSQGQGRLTEAFF. The DNA for the CDR3 is TGCGCCAGCAGCCAGGGCCAGGGGAGGTTGACTGAAGCTTTCTTT.